The 16 T cell receptor beta chains given below trace back to one sample, sequenced in a study of graft-versus-host responses after intestinal transplantation. Graft specimens yielded both intraepithelial and lamina propria lymphocytes. Assay: immunoSEQ multiplex PCR; the TCRdb copy retains only in-frame clones and omits some. Here the sample spans about 15,000 clones, 70% being singletons. This sample comprised ileum tissue, obtained 717 days after intestinal transplantation. The origin of the receptors is a human patient who received an intestinal transplant, so some T cells may come from the graft donor.

V and J are TRBV4-3 and TRBJ1-6; D might be TRBD1 (5 bases). Trimming shortened V by 1 base and J by 6 bases, and 16 bases separated the two germline ends. CDR1 is LGHNA, CDR2 YSLEER, per germline. The CDR3 runs to 17 residues. This CDR3 reads CASSQVGAGLSNSPLHF. As DNA, the CDR3 is TGCGCCAGCAGCCAAGTTGGAGCAGGGTTGAGTAATTCACCCCTCCACTTT.

This CDR3 reads CASSQAGRDQETQYF. CDR3 nucleotide sequence: TGCGCCAGCAGTCAAGCAGGCAGGGACCAAGAGACCCAGTACTTC. The chain recombines TRBV23-1 with TRBJ2-5, with D perhaps matching TRBD1 (5 bases). TRBV23-1 is an open reading frame, and its role is uncertain. The CDR3 totals 15 residues. V lost 2 bases to trimming and J lost 0 bases, with 10 bases between them.

The rearrangement uses TRBV7-3 and TRBJ2-3; D gene ambiguous. Germline loops: CDR1 SGHTA, CDR2 FQGTGA. The length of the CDR3 is 14 residues. With 5 bases removed from V and 0 bases from J, the gap between germline ends came to 9 bases. For the CDR3, the DNA is TGTGCCAGCAGCCCCTCCCCAAGCACAGATACGCAGTATTTT. This sequence encodes CASSPSPSTDTQYF. The full variable domain, with the rest looked up from reference TRBV7-3 and TRBJ2-3, is GAGVSQTPSNKVTEKGKYVELRCDPISGHTALYWYRQSLGQGPEFLIYFQGTGAADDSGLPNDRFFAVRPEGSVSTLKIQRTERGDSAVYLCASSPSPSTDTQYFGPGTRLTVL.

This clone was seen only once. CDR3 sequence: CASSPALNTEAFF. The CDR3, as DNA: TGTGCCAGTAGTCCGGCTTTGAACACTGAAGCTTTCTTT. The chain employs TRBV19 and TRBJ1-1; D unclear. V gave up 5 bases and J gave up 0 bases, with 7 bases separating them. Looked up from germline, CDR1 is LNHDA and CDR2 is SQIVND (reference sequence). The CDR3 totals 13 residues.

This rearrangement joins TRBV4-3 to TRBJ1-6; 9 bases are shared with TRBD1. The CDR3 contains 14 residues. Germline V gene sequence: CDR1 LGHNA, CDR2 YSLEER. V was clipped by 5 bases and J by 10 bases; unmatched bases: 6. The CDR3 DNA reads as TGCGCCAGCAGCACACGGACAGGGGTATCACCCCTCCACTTT. Protein product: CASSTRTGVSPLHF.

This clone was picked up one time. The chain recombines TRBV2 with TRBJ2-7; TRBD1 matches at 7 bases. V shed 5 bases and J 6 bases; nucleotides not matched to a gene: 4. The CDR3 runs to 12 residues. Per the germline V gene, CDR1 is SNHLY and CDR2 is FYNNEI. This chain's CDR3 is CASSLNRGEQYF. The CDR3 coding sequence is TGTGCCAGCAGTTTAAACAGGGGCGAGCAGTACTTC.

The rearrangement uses TRBV6-5 and TRBJ1-3; possibly TRBD1 for D (6 bases). Germline loops: CDR1 MNHEY, CDR2 SVGAGI. The CDR3 covers 15 residues. Trimming removed 6 bases from V and 2 bases from J, with 14 bases in between. This chain's CDR3 is CASSSYRDTGNTIYF. The CDR3, as DNA: TGTGCCAGCAGCAGTTACCGGGACACTGGAAACACCATATATTTT.

This CDR3 reads CASSSRADSYEQYF. The CDR3 coding sequence is TGTGCCAGCAGCTCGAGGGCGGACTCCTACGAGCAGTACTTC. This chain connects TRBV5-4 to TRBJ2-7; TRBD2 is a possible D gene (5 bases). Trimming pared 3 bases from V and 0 bases from J, leaving 10 bases between. Looked up from germline, CDR1 is SGHNT and CDR2 is YYREEE (reference sequence). This CDR3 contains 14 residues. Looking up the rest from reference TRBV5-4 and TRBJ2-7 gives the full variable domain: ETGVTQSPTHLIKTRGQQVTLRCSSQSGHNTVSWYQQALGQGPQFIFQYYREEENGRGNFPPRFSGLQFPNYSSELNVNALELDDSALYLCASSSRADSYEQYFGPGTRLTVT.

Of note for this clone: The same CDR3 can be traced to other DNA sequences in this sample. The V call is TRBV9, the J call TRBJ1-2, with TRBD1 matching over 9 bases. The CDR3 totals 14 residues. The V gene's germline CDR1 is SGDLS and CDR2 YYNGEE. Trimming cost V 0 bases and J 7 bases; bases outside gene matches: 4. CDR3: CASSVEGQGGGYTF. In nucleotides, the CDR3 is TGTGCCAGCAGCGTAGAGGGACAGGGTGGTGGCTACACCTTC.

This clone was seen only once. At the DNA level, this CDR3 is encoded by other sequences in the same sample as well. The V and J genes are TRBV5-1 and TRBJ1-1; tentative D call: TRBD1 (5 bases). This CDR3 spans 14 amino acids. In germline, CDR1 is SGHRS, CDR2 YFSETQ. Trimming left V 2 bases short and J 0 bases short, with 8 bases between. DNA for the CDR3: TGCGCCAGCAGCTTAGGGGACTTGAACACTGAAGCTTTCTTT. It codes for CASSLGDLNTEAFF.

The genes are TRBV5-1 and TRBJ1-1, with D unresolved. Germline V gene sequence: CDR1 SGHRS, CDR2 YFSETQ. Trimming cost V 4 bases and J 1 base, with 20 bases left between them. The CDR3 loop spans 17 amino acids. This chain's CDR3 is CASSPQPGSLRNTEAFF. The CDR3, as DNA: TGCGCCAGCAGCCCACAACCCGGGTCCTTAAGGAACACTGAAGCTTTCTTT.

The J gene is TRBJ1-5, the V gene TRBV7-2; no firm D call. This CDR3 spans 15 amino acids. Trimming removed 3 bases at V and 0 bases at J, with 9 bases between. From germline, CDR1 is SGHTA and CDR2 FQGNSA. The CDR3 DNA is TGTGCCAGCAGCTTCAATAGCTATAGCAATCAGCCCCAGCATTTT. Amino acid sequence: CASSFNSYSNQPQHF.

In its sample, this clone was seen a few times. V usage is TRBV6-1 and J usage is TRBJ1-2; 10 bases are shared with TRBD1. Trimming took 6 bases from V and 4 from J; bases not matched to a gene: 8. The V gene's germline CDR1 is MNHNS and CDR2 SASEGT. The CDR3 totals 15 residues. CDR3 nucleotides: TGTGCCAGCAGCCCCGGGACAGGGGTAGGCTATGGCTACACCTTC. Translation gives CASSPGTGVGYGYTF.

In this sample, this clone is medium-sized. The chain couples TRBV6-5 to TRBJ2-2; D unresolved. V lost 5 bases, J lost 2 bases, and 3 bases lay in between. The CDR3 sequence is 12 residues long. Germline assignment: CDR1 MNHEY and CDR2 SVGAGI. As DNA, the CDR3 is TGTGCCAGCAGTCCTAACACCGGGGAGCTGTTTTTT. Translating it yields CASSPNTGELFF.

The V gene is TRBV6-1, the J gene TRBJ1-6, with D perhaps TRBD1 (6 bases). This CDR3 is 14 amino acids long. Germline V CDR1 and CDR2: MNHNS, SASEGT. V gave up 0 bases and J gave up 7 bases, with 7 bases separating them. The CDR3 reads CASSEAGQNSPLHF. In nucleotides, the CDR3 is TGTGCCAGCAGTGAAGCGGGACAAAATTCACCCCTCCACTTT.

V gene TRBV18 combines with J gene TRBJ2-7; 12 nucleotides agree with TRBD2. The CDR3 runs to 15 residues. V trimming: 4 bases; J trimming: 0 bases; junction bases outside the gene matches: 1. Germline V gives CDR1 KGHSH, CDR2 LQKENI. CDR3 sequence: CASSQLAGGSYEQYF. For the CDR3, the DNA is TGTGCCAGCTCACAACTAGCGGGAGGCTCCTACGAGCAGTACTTC.